A single sample is the source of the 2 T cell receptor beta chains below, sequenced in a study of CXCR3-negative and CXCR3-positive naive CD8 T cells. Researchers prepared the TRB cDNA libraries using 5' RACE with UMI labels. TCRdb reworked the 5' RACE reads into one entry per CDR3 protein, no DNA. The repertoire table contains around 140,000 distinct CDR3 sequences. These receptors have no known antigen. Overall study results and limits: More hydrophobic TRB CDR3s occurred in CXCR3-positive than in CXCR3-negative naive cells.

Sequenced: naive CXCR3+ CD8+ T cells from blood. As for subset: CD45RO-CCR7+CD27+CD95- naive CD8+ T cells expressing CXCR3 (TNR3+). These receptors all stem from a human donor in good health. Some clones in this sample may be carry-over from other donors' samples.

V gene TRBV12-3 or TRBV12-4 combines with J gene TRBJ1-1; with no DNA, the TCRdb D assignment of TRBD1 cannot be verified. The CDR3 loop spans 15 amino acids. CDR3: CASSRGQGAVTEAFF.

The chain recombines TRBV7-3 with TRBJ2-1. Germline CDR1 reads SGHTA; CDR2 reads FQGTGA. CDR3 length: 18 amino acids. CDR3 sequence: CASSPGTVGGGAYNEQFF.